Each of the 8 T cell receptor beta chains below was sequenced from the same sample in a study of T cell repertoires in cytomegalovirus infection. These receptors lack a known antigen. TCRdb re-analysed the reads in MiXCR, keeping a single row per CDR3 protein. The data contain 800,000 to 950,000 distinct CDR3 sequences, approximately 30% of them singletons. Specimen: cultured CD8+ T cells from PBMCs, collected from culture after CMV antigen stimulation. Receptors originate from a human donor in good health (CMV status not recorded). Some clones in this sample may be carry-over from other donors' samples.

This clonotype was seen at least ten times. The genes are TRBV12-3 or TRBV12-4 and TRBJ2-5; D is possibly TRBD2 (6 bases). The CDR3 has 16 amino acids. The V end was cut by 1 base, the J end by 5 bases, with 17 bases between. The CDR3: CASSLVNRGGGETQYF. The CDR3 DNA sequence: TGTGCCAGCAGTTTAGTTAATAGGGGAGGAGGGGAGACCCAGTACTTC.

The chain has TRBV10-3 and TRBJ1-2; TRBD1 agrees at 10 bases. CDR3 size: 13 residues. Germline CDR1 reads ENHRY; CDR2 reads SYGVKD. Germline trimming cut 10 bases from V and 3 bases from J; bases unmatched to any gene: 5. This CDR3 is CANFGTGDYGYTF. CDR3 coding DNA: TGTGCCAACTTCGGGACAGGGGACTATGGCTACACCTTC.

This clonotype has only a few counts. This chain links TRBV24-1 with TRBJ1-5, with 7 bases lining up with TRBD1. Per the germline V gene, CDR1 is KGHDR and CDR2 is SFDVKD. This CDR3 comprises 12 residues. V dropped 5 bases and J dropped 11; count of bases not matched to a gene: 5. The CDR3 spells CATSGPGGAQHF. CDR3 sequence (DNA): TGTGCCACCAGTGGACCAGGGGGGGCCCAGCATTTT.

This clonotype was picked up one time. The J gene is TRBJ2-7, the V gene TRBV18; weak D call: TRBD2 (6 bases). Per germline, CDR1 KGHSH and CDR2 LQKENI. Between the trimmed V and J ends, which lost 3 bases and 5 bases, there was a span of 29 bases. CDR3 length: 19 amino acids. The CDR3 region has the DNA TGTGCCAGCTCACCGCAAGGCGGGTTGAGGGACTTGGCTAACAACGAGCAGTACGTC. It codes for CASSPQGGLRDLANNEQYV.

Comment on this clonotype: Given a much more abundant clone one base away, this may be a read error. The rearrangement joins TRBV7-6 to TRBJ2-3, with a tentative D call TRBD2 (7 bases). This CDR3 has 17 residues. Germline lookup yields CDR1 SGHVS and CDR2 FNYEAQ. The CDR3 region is CVSSPSPRGGRTDTQYF. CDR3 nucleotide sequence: TGTGTCAGCAGCCCATCCCCGAGGGGGGGCCGGACAGATACGCAGTATTTT. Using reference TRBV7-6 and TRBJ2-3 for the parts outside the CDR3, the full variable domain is GAGVSQSPRYKVTKRGQDVALRCDPISGHVSLYWYRQALGQGPEFLTYFNYEAQQDKSGLPNDRFSAERPEGSISTLTIQRTEQRDSAMYRCVSSPSPRGGRTDTQYFGPGTRLTVL.

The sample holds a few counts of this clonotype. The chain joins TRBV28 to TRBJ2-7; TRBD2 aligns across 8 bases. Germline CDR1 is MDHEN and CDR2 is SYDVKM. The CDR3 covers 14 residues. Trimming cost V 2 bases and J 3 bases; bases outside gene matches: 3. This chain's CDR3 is CASSLSGGRYEQYF. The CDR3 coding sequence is TGTGCCAGCAGTTTAAGCGGGGGACGCTACGAGCAGTACTTC.

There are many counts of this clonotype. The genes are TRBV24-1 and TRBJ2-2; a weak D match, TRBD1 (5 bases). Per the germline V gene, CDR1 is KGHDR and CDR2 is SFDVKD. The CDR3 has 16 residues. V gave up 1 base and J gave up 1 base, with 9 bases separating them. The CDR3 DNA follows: TGTGCCACCAGTGATTTCAACAGGAGGAACACCGGGGAGCTGTTTTTT. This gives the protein CATSDFNRRNTGELFF.

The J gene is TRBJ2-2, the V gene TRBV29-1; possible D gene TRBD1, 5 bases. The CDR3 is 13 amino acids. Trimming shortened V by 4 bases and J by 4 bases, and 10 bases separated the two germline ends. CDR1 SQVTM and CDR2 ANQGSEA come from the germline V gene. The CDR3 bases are TGCAGCGTTGTGGGGCAGATCACCGGGGAGCTGTTTTTT. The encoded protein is CSVVGQITGELFF.